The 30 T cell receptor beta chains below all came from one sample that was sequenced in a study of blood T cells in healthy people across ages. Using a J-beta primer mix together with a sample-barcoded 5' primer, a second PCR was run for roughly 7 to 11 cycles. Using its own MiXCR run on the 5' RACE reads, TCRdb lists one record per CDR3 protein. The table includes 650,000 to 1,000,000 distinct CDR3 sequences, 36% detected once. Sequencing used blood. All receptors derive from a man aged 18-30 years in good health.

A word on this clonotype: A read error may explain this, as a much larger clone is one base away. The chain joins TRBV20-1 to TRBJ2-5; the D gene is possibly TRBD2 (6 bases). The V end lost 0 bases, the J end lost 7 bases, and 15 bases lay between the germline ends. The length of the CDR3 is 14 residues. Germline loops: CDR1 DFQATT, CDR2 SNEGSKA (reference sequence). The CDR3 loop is CSARDGGAPVTQYF. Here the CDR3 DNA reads TGCAGTGCTAGAGATGGAGGGGCTCCAGTGACCCAGTACTTC.

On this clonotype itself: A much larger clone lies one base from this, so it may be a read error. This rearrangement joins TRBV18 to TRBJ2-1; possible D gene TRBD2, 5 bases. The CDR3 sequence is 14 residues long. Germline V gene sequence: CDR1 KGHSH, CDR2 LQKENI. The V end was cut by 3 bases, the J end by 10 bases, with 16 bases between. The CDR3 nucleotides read TGTGCCAGCTCACCGTCAATGTACGGGGAGGAGCAGTTCTTC. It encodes CASSPSMYGEEQFF. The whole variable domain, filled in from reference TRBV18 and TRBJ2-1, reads NAGVMQNPRHLVRRRGQEARLRCSPMKGHSHVYWYRQLPEEGLKFMVYLQKENIIDESGMPKERFSAEFPKEGPSILRIQQVVRGDSAAYFCASSPSMYGEEQFFGPGTRLTVL.

CDR3 loop: CSARQATPIGYTF. In DNA, the CDR3 is TGCAGTGCCAGACAGGCCACCCCTATTGGCTACACCTTC. The chain has TRBV20-1 and TRBJ1-2; weak D call: TRBD1 (6 bases). This CDR3 spans 13 amino acids. Germline loops: CDR1 DFQATT, CDR2 SNEGSKA (reference sequence). V was shortened by 6 bases and J by 7 bases, with 18 bases between the two germline ends.

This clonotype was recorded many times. In DNA form, the CDR3 reads TGTGCCAGCAGCGCATTCGGAGGGCCGACCGAGTATCAGTCCTACGAGCAGTACTTC. This codes for CASSAFGGPTEYQSYEQYF. The rearrangement joins TRBV7-2 to TRBJ2-7, with D perhaps matching TRBD2 (6 bases). The germline V gene encodes CDR1 SGHTA and CDR2 FQGNSA. This CDR3 region has 19 residues. With 5 bases removed from V and 1 base from J, the gap between germline ends came to 27 bases. Supplemented by reference TRBV7-2 and TRBJ2-7, the full variable domain reads GAGVSQSPSNKVTEKGKDVELRCDPISGHTALYWYRQSLGQGLEFLIYFQGNSAPDKSGLPSDRFSAERTGGSVSTLTIQRTQQEDSAVYLCASSAFGGPTEYQSYEQYFGPGTRLTVT.

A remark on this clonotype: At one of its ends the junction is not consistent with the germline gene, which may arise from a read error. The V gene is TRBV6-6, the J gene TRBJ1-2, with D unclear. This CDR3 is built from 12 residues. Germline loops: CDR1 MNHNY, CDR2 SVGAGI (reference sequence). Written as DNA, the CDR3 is TGTGCCAGCGCGAACAGTAACTATGGCCACACCTTC. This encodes CASANSNYGHTF.

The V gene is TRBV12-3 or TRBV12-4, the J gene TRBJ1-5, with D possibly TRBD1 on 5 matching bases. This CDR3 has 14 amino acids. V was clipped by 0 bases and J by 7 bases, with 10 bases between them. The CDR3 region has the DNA TGTGCCAGCAGTTTAGCCCCGGACATCCAGCCCCAGCATTTT. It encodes CASSLAPDIQPQHF.

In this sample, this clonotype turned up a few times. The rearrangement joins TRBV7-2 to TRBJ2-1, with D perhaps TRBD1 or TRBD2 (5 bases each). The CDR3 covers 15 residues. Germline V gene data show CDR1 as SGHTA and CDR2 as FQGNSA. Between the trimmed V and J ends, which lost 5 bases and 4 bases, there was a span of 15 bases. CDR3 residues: CASSLSGTDYNEQFF. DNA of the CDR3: TGTGCCAGCAGCCTTTCCGGGACGGATTACAATGAGCAGTTCTTC.

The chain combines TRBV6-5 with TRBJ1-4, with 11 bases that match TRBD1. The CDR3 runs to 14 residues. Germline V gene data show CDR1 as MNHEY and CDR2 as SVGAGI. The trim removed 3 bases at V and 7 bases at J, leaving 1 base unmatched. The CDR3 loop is CASSYGTGGEKLFF. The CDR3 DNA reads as TGTGCCAGCAGTTATGGGACAGGGGGTGAAAAACTGTTTTTT.

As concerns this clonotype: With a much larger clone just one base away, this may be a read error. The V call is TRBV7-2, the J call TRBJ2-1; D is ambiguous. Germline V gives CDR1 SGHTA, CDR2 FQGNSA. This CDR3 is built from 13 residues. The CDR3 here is CASSLGGGGERFF. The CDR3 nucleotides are TGTGCCAGCAGCTTAGGCGGTGGTGGTGAGCGGTTCTTC.

This chain's CDR3 is CSVLGLGTKNIQYF. CDR3 in DNA: TGCAGCGTTCTGGGTCTTGGTACCAAAAACATTCAGTACTTC. V usage is TRBV29-1 and J usage is TRBJ2-4; D remains unclear. The CDR3 spans 14 residues. Trimming stripped 5 bases from V and 2 bases from J, with 13 bases between. CDR1 and CDR2 (germline): SQVTM, ANQGSEA.

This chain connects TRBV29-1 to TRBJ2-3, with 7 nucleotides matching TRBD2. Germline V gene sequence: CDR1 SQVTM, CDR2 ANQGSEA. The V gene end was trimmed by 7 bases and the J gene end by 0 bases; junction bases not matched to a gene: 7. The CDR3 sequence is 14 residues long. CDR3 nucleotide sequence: TGCAGCGCCCTGGGGGAGGGGAGCACAGATACGCAGTATTTT. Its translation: CSALGEGSTDTQYF.

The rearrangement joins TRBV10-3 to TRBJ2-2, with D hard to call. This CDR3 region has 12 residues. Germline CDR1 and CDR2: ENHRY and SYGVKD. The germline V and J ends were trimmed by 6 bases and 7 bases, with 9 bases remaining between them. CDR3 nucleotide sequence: TGTGCCATCAGGAGTCCGGGCGGGGAGCTGTTTTTT. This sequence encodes CAIRSPGGELFF.

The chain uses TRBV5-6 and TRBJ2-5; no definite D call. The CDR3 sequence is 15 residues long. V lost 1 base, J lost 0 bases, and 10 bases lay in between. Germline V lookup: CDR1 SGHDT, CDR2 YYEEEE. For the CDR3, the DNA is TGTGCCAGCAGCTTGATTTCCAGAAACCAAGAGACCCAGTACTTC. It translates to CASSLISRNQETQYF.

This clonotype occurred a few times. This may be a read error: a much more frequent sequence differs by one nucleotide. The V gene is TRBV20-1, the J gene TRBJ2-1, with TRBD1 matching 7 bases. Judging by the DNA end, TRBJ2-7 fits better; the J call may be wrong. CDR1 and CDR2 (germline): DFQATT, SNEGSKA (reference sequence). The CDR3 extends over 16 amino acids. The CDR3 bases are TGCAGTGTGCCCCCGACAGGGACGAACTCCTACAATGAGCAGTACTTC. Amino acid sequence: CSVPPTGTNSYNEQYF.

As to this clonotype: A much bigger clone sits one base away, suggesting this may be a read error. CDR3 nucleotide sequence: TGTGCCATCAGTGTGCAGGGGGCCTACAATGAGCAGTACTTC. Translating gives CAISVQGAYNEQYF. This rearrangement joins TRBV10-3 to TRBJ2-1; 8 bases align to TRBD1. The DNA end is more similar to TRBJ2-7, so the J call may be wrong. Per the germline V gene, CDR1 is ENHRY and CDR2 is SYGVKD. The CDR3 is made up of 14 amino acids.

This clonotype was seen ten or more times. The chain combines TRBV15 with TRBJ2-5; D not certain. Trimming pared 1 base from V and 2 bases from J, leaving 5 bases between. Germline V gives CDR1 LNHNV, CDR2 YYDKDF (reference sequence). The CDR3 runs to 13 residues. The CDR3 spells CATSRAAQETQYF. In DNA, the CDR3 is TGTGCCACCAGCAGAGCGGCTCAAGAGACCCAGTACTTC.

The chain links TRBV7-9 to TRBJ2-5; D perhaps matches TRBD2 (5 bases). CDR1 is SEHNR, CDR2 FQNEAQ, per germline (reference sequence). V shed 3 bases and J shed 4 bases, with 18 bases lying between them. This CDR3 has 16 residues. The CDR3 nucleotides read TGTGCCAGCAGCTTCTTCACTAGTACTGGTCGAGAGACCCAGTACTTC. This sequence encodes CASSFFTSTGRETQYF.

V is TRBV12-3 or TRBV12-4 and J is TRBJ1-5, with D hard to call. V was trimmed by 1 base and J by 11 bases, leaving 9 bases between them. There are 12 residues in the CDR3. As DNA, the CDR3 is TGTGCCAGCAGTTTAGGAGTTCGGGCCCAGCATTTT. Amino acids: CASSLGVRAQHF.

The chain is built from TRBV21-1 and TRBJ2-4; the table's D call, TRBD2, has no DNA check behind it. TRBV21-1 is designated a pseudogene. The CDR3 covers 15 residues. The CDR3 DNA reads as TGTGCCACCTTCCGCCGGGGACTAGCCAAAAACATTCAGTACTTC. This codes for CATFRRGLAKNIQYF.

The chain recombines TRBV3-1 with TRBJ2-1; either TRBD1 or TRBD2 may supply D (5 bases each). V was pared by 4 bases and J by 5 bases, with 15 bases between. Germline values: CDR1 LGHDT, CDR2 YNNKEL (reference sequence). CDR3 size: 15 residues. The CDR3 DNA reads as TGTGCCAGCAGCCTGGGACGCCACGGGAACAATGAGCAGTTCTTC. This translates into CASSLGRHGNNEQFF.

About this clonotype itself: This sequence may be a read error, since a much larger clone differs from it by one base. Written as DNA, the CDR3 is TGTGCCTGCAGTTTACCCGGGACCAAGACAACTTATGGCTACACCTTC. Its translation is CACSLPGTKTTYGYTF. This sequence joins TRBV12-3 or TRBV12-4 and TRBJ1-2, with D perhaps matching TRBD1 (5 bases). CDR3 length equals 16 residues.

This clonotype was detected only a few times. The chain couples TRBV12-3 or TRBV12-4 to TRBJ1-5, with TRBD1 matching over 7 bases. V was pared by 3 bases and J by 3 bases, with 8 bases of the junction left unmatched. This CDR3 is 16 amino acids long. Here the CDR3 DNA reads TGTGCCAGCAGTTTCGACAGGGTCGTAGTCAATCAGCCCCAGCATTTT. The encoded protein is CASSFDRVVVNQPQHF.

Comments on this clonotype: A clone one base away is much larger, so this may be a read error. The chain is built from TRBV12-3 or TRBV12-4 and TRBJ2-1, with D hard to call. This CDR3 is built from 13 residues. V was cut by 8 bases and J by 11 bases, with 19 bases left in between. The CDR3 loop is CASGYPKVGQQFF. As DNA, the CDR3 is TGTGCCAGCGGTTATCCCAAAGTTGGACAGCAGTTCTTC.

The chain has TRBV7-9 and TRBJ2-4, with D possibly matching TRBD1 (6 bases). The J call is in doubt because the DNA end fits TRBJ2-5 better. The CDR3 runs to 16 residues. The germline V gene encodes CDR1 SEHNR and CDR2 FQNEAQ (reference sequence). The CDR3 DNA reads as TGTGCCAGCAGCCCAGAGATTTGGACAGCCCAAGAGACCCAGTACTTC. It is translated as CASSPEIWTAQETQYF.

The CDR3 spells CSGLMGRDQPQHF. DNA for the CDR3: TGCAGTGGTCTAATGGGGAGGGATCAGCCCCAGCATTTT. This chain links TRBV20-1 with TRBJ1-5; D remains ambiguous. The CDR3 sequence is 13 residues long. Germline CDR1 and CDR2: DFQATT and SNEGSKA (reference sequence). The V end lost 7 bases, the J end lost 5 bases, and 15 bases lay between the germline ends.

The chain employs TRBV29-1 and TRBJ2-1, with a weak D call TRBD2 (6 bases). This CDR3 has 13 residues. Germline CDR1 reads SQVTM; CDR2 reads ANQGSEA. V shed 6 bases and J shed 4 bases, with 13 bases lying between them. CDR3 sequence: CSVPGLSYNEQFF. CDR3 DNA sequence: TGCAGCGTACCGGGACTTTCATACAATGAGCAGTTCTTC.

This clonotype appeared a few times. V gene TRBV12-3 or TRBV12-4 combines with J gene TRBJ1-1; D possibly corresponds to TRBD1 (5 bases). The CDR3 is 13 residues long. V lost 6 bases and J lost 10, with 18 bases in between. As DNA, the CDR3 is TGTGCCAGCAGCCCAGACAGCCCGTTCGGAGCTTTCTTT. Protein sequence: CASSPDSPFGAFF.

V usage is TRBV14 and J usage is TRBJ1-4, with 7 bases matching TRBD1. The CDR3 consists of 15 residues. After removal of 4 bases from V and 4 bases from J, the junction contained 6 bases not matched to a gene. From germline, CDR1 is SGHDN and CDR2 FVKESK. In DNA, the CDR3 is TGTGCCAGCAGCCCCCGGACAGGTCATAATGAAAAACTGTTTTTT. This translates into CASSPRTGHNEKLFF.

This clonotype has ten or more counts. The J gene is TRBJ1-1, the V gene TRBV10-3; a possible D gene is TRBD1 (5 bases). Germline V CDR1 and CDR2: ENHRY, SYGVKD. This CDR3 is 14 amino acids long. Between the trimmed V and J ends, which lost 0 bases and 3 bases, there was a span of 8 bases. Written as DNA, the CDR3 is TGTGCCATCAGTGAGTCGCGGGGGGACACTGAAGCTTTCTTT. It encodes CAISESRGDTEAFF.

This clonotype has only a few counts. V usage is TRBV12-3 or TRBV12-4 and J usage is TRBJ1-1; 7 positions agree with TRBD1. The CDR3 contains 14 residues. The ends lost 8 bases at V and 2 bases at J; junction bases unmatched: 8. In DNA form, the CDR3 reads TGTGCCAGCGTAAGGACAGGAGAAAACACTGAAGCTTTCTTT. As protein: CASVRTGENTEAFF.